The rows below give T cell receptor beta chains drawn from one sample of a study of tumor and adjacent non-tumor tissue in lung cancer. TCRdb recomputed calls from the multiplex PCR reads with MiXCR, one row per CDR3 protein. The sample lists some 100,000 distinct CDR3 sequences, around 75% occurring once. Sequencing was performed on lung tumor tissue. These receptor sequences come from a woman aged 55 to 70 with non-small cell lung cancer. The CDR3 runs from the conserved cysteine through the conserved F or W. Each record gives: clone size, J gene, V gene, D gene, CDR3 protein, CDR3 DNA. The D gene is left open where the match is weak. Clone size is not always given. Where it is, it says once, few, many or a class for expanded clones.

>-|TRBJ2-7|TRBV2|-
CASSEQGSGYEQYF
TGTGCCAGCAGTGAGCAGGGGTCGGGCTACGAGCAGTACTTC
>few|TRBJ2-1|TRBV9|-
CASSVGGSSRNEQFF
TGTGCCAGCAGCGTAGGTGGGAGCAGCCGCAATGAGCAGTTCTTC
>-|TRBJ2-1|TRBV4-2|-
CASSHDLSSGISYNEQFF
TGTGCCAGCAGTCATGATCTCTCATCCGGTATCTCCTACAATGAGCAGTTCTTC
>-|TRBJ2-1|TRBV11-2|TRBD1
CASSVGTGTGNNEQFF
TGTGCCAGCAGCGTAGGAACCGGGACAGGGAACAATGAGCAGTTCTTC
>-|TRBJ2-1|TRBV20-1|-
CSARDSEGDGNEQFF
TGCAGTGCTAGAGATTCAGAGGGAGACGGGAATGAGCAGTTCTTC
>many|TRBJ1-6|TRBV20-1|-
CSALVRNSPLHF
TGCAGTGCATTGGTCAGAAATTCACCCCTCCACTTT
>-|TRBJ1-2|TRBV20-1|TRBD1
CSDRDSGTGATNGYNF
TGCAGTGATAGAGATTCCGGGACAGGGGCTACTAATGGCTACAACTTC
>-|TRBJ2-3|TRBV9|-
CASSVEPGTQYF
TGTGCCAGTAGCGTAGAGCCGGGGACGCAGTATTTT
>large|TRBJ1-1|TRBV11-3|-
CASSLDSGRGTEAFF
TGTGCCAGCAGCTTAGATTCGGGGAGAGGCACTGAAGCTTTCTTT
>-|TRBJ2-5|TRBV6-2/TRBV6-3|-
CASSQTTRKETQYF
TGTGCCAGCAGTCAGACTACCCGAAAAGAGACCCAGTACTTC
>few|TRBJ2-1|TRBV5-1|-
CASSLSGVNEQFF
TGCGCCAGCAGCTTGTCAGGTGTCAATGAGCAGTTCTTC
>-|TRBJ2-7|TRBV5-6|-
CASSPGSGAETYEQYF
TGTGCCAGCAGCCCCGGGTCAGGGGCCGAAACCTACGAGCAGTACTTC
>-|TRBJ2-5|TRBV20-1|TRBD1
CSARETGDGDQYF
TGTAGTGCTAGGGAAACAGGGGATGGGGACCAGTACTTC
>many|TRBJ2-2|TRBV12-5|-
CASRVNTGELFF
TGTGCTAGTAGGGTGAACACCGGGGAGCTGTTTTTT
>-|TRBJ2-1|TRBV4-2|TRBD2
CASSPMLGLADNEQSF
TGTGCCAGCAGCCCCATGCTCGGACTAGCGGACAATGAGCAGTCCTTC
>-|TRBJ2-1|TRBV19|-
CASSIGGTRVNEQFF
TGTGCCAGTAGTATTGGTGGTACCCGGGTCAATGAGCAGTTCTTC
>many|TRBJ2-5|TRBV6-2/TRBV6-3|-
CASSELETFQETQYF
TGTGCCAGCAGTGAGCTAGAGACGTTCCAAGAGACCCAGTACTTC
>-|TRBJ2-2|TRBV20-1|TRBD1
CNALPGGQGMGSNTGELFF
TGCAATGCTCTCCCCGGGGGACAGGGGATGGGATCGAACACCGGGGAGCTGTTTTTT
>-|TRBJ2-2|TRBV7-8|-
CASSLRDTGELFF
TGTGCTAGCAGCTTGAGGGATACCGGGGAGCTGTTTTTT
>-|TRBJ2-1|TRBV11-2|-
CASSLVRGYQGKEQFF
TGTGCCAGCAGCTTAGTTCGGGGGTATCAAGGCAAAGAGCAGTTCTTC
>many|TRBJ2-6|TRBV12-3/TRBV12-4|-
CASSGADGLDSGANVLTF
TGTGCCAGCAGCGGAGCGGACGGTCTTGACTCTGGGGCCAACGTCCTGACTTTC
>-|TRBJ2-3|TRBV28|-
CASSSDSADTQYF
TGTGCCAGCAGTTCAGACTCCGCTGATACGCAGTATTTT
>-|TRBJ2-1|TRBV28|-
CASSWGGFNYNEEFF
TGTGCCAGTAGTTGGGGGGGCTTTAACTACAATGAGGAGTTCTTC
>-|TRBJ2-7|TRBV6-5|-
CASSYTRVSQQYF
TGTGCCAGCAGTTACACCCGGGTAAGCCAGCAGTACTTC
>once|TRBJ1-1|TRBV4-1|-
CGSSQDSGDPRGRWDTEAFF
TGCGGCAGCAGCCAAGATAGTGGCGATCCCAGGGGCCGGTGGGACACTGAAGCTTTCTTT
>medium-sized|TRBJ1-3|TRBV6-2/TRBV6-3|-
CASSYSGSGNTIYF
TGTGCCAGCAGTTACTCGGGCTCTGGAAACACCATATATTTT
>-|TRBJ1-6|TRBV6-5|-
CANPGTCSPPHF
TGTGCCAATCCGGGGACATGTTCACCCCCCCACTTT
>-|TRBJ2-2|TRBV7-2|-
CASSLFAGSNTGELFF
TGTGCCAGCAGCTTATTTGCAGGGTCGAACACCGGGGAGCTGTTTTTT
>many|TRBJ1-5|TRBV6-5|-
CASRNTLGEPQHF
TGTGCCAGCAGAAATACACTCGGGGAGCCCCAGCATTTT
>-|TRBJ2-2|TRBV5-1|TRBD1
CAGTGTGDTGELFF
TGCGCCGGCACCGGGACAGGGGACACCGGGGAGCTGTTTTTT
>few|TRBJ2-7|TRBV6-1|-
CAVGHEEIYEQYF
TGTGCCGTCGGACATGAGGAGATCTACGAGCAGTACTTC
>many|TRBJ2-1|TRBV20-1|TRBD2
CSAREGTSGGLYNEQFF
TGCAGTGCTAGAGAGGGGACTAGCGGGGGATTGTACAATGAGCAGTTCTTC
>-|TRBJ2-7|TRBV28|-
CASSFASLKPRTYEQYF
TGTGCCAGCAGTTTTGCGTCGTTGAAACCGAGAACCTACGAGCAGTACTTC
>-|TRBJ2-2|TRBV11-1|-
CASSPRITEESTGELFF
TGTGCCAGTAGCCCGCGAATAACGGAAGAATCCACCGGGGAGCTGTTTTTT
>-|TRBJ1-5|TRBV11-2|-
CVSILAPTFGQSQHF
TGTGTCAGCATCTTAGCTCCCACGTTTGGGCAGTCCCAGCATTTT
>few|TRBJ1-1|TRBV30|-
CAWSQALSTEAFF
TGTGCCTGGAGCCAGGCCTTGAGCACTGAAGCTTTCTTT
>-|TRBJ2-2|TRBV11-1|TRBD2
CASIPRLAGESTWELFF
TGTGCCAGCATCCCGCGACTAGCGGGAGAATCCACCTGGGAGTTGTTTTTT
>-|TRBJ1-6|TRBV11-2|-
CAGSLLNSPLHF
TGTGCCGGAAGCTTACTGAATTCACCCCTCCACTTT
>-|TRBJ1-1|TRBV6-2/TRBV6-3|-
CASSFVTETFF
TGTGCCAGCAGTTTCGTCACTGAAACTTTCTTT
>many|TRBJ2-1|TRBV20-1|-
CSALAESSYNEQFF
TGCAGTGCCTTAGCGGAGAGCTCCTACAATGAGCAGTTCTTC
>-|TRBJ2-6|TRBV28|-
CASSSKVSGANVLTF
TGTGCCAGCAGTTCTAAGGTTTCTGGGGCCAACGTCCTGACTTTC
>-|TRBJ2-2|TRBV5-4|TRBD2
CASSLWTSGYTVELFF
TGTGCCAGCAGCTTGTGGACTAGCGGATACACCGTGGAGCTGTTTTTT
>many|TRBJ2-1|TRBV5-4|-
CASSLLATSNEQFF
TGTGCCAGCAGCTTGTTGGCTACGAGCAATGAGCAGTTCTTC
>-|TRBJ1-2|TRBV6-6|TRBD1
CASSSQGGNVYTF
TGTGCCAGCAGCTCTCAGGGGGGTAATGTCTACACCTTC
>once|TRBJ1-5|TRBV20-1|-
CSAQLDVGQPQHF
TGCAGTGCTCAGCTCGATGTCGGTCAACCCCAGCATTTT
>-|TRBJ2-2|TRBV11-3|-
CASSLVSGSGGELLF
TGTGCCAGCAGCTTAGTATCCGGGAGCGGCGGGGAGCTGTTATTT
>many|TRBJ2-5|TRBV29-1|-
CSVVALETQYF
TGCAGCGTTGTCGCGTTGGAGACCCAGTACTTC
>-|TRBJ2-6|TRBV5-1|-
CASSWISSGANVLTF
TGCGCCAGCAGCTGGATAAGCTCCGGGGCCAACGTCCTGACTTTC
>-|TRBJ2-5|TRBV6-1|TRBD2
CASRLAEGYGRETQYF
TGTGCTAGCCGACTAGCGGAAGGATACGGTAGAGAGACCCAGTACTTC
>-|TRBJ1-5|TRBV20-1|-
CSAGYIKAENQPQHF
TGTAGTGCTGGATATATAAAGGCGGAGAATCAGCCCCAGCATTTT